One sample yielded the 8 T cell receptor beta chains listed below, sequenced in a study of cytomegalovirus exposure and HLA in healthy donors. The PCR ran on 60 Vbeta and 13 Jbeta primers. Assay used: immunoSEQ multiplex PCR; TCRdb lists only in-frame clones, some missing. The sample lists 120,000 to 150,000 clones, over 60% occurring once. The specimen sequenced was PBMCs. These receptors were taken from a male donor in good health and CMV-seronegative.

CDR3: CAWRGREAEAFF. DNA for the CDR3: TGTGCCTGGAGGGGTAGGGAGGCTGAAGCTTTCTTT. The chain combines TRBV30 with TRBJ1-1, with D uncertain. This CDR3 has 12 amino acids. Trimming took off 3 bases at V and 6 bases at J, with 11 bases between the two ends. The V gene's germline CDR1 is GTSNPN and CDR2 SVGIG (reference sequence).

The chain carries TRBV7-6 and TRBJ2-7; TRBD1 matches at 7 bases. CDR1 SGHVS and CDR2 FNYEAQ come from the germline V gene. This CDR3 region has 13 residues. The trim removed 10 bases at V and 5 bases at J, leaving 11 bases unmatched. CDR3 nucleotides: TGTGCCACCTCCCAGGGGGTTAGCCACGAGCAGTACTTC. It specifies CATSQGVSHEQYF. The full variable domain, its missing parts supplied by reference TRBV7-6 and TRBJ2-7, is GAGVSQSPRYKVTKRGQDVALRCDPISGHVSLYWYRQALGQGPEFLTYFNYEAQQDKSGLPNDRFSAERPEGSISTLTIQRTEQRDSAMYRCATSQGVSHEQYFGPGTRLTVT.

V usage is TRBV18 and J usage is TRBJ1-4; a possible D gene is TRBD1 (6 bases). From germline, CDR1 is KGHSH and CDR2 LQKENI. This CDR3 spans 15 amino acids. Between the trimmed V and J ends, which lost 1 base and 3 bases, there was a span of 9 bases. The DNA of the CDR3 is TGTGCCAGCTCACCACTGGCAGGGGCTAATGAAAAACTGTTTTTT. Amino acid sequence: CASSPLAGANEKLFF.

V usage is TRBV21-1 and J usage is TRBJ1-1; TRBD1, the D gene given by the table, was not confirmed from the DNA. TRBV21-1 is annotated as a pseudogene. The CDR3 totals 16 residues. CDR3 DNA sequence: TGTGCCAGCAGCAAAGTTGACAGGGTAACGAACACTGAAGCTTTCTTT. Protein: CASSKVDRVTNTEAFF.

The J gene is TRBJ1-2, the V gene TRBV28; the match to TRBD1 covers 7 bases. J was trimmed by 2 bases and V by 4 bases; bases with no gene match: 4. Per the germline V gene, CDR1 is MDHEN and CDR2 is SYDVKM. The CDR3 spans 14 residues. The CDR3 loop is CASSSPGQNYGYTF. In nucleotides, the CDR3 is TGTGCCAGCAGTTCTCCGGGACAGAACTATGGCTACACCTTC.

The chain couples TRBV5-1 to TRBJ2-2; 7 bases are a match to TRBD2. The junction had 8 bases not matched to a gene; V was cut back by 7 bases and J by 2 bases. CDR1 is SGHRS, CDR2 YFSETQ, per germline. This CDR3 is 15 amino acids long. CDR3 DNA sequence: TGCGCCAGCGGTAGAGCGGGGTTAAACACCGGGGAGCTGTTTTTT. It codes for CASGRAGLNTGELFF.

This clone was detected only a few times. The rearrangement links TRBV10-3 to TRBJ1-6; 7 nucleotides match TRBD1. After removal of 8 bases from V and 5 bases from J, the junction contained 3 bases not matched to a gene. This CDR3 has 13 amino acids. Germline V lookup: CDR1 ENHRY, CDR2 SYGVKD. In nucleotides, the CDR3 is TGTGCCATCCGGGACAGTAATAATTCACCCCTCCACTTT. Protein product: CAIRDSNNSPLHF.

The chain links TRBV9 to TRBJ2-3; D remains ambiguous. Per germline, CDR1 SGDLS and CDR2 YYNGEE. There are 15 residues in the CDR3. V gave up 0 bases and J gave up 2 bases, with 10 bases separating them. CDR3 residues: CASSVEERLTDTQYF. The CDR3, as DNA: TGTGCCAGCAGCGTAGAGGAGCGCCTCACAGATACGCAGTATTTT.